This TCR beta chain was recovered during a study of blood T cells in healthy people across ages. Next came a second PCR, run for about 6 to 12 cycles, which used a sample-barcoded 5' primer along with a J-beta primer mix. In TCRdb, the 5' RACE reads were re-called with MiXCR into one record per CDR3 protein. There are 700,000 to 850,000 distinct CDR3 sequences in the sample; approximately 35% occur only once, and around 13% lies in the top ten. Ranging in age from roughly 6 to 95, the donors were healthy Caucasian individuals from Russia. Study results and limitations: The unknown donor CMV status may have confounded expanded clonotype changes. It was the long-lived donors that had more naive CD4+ cells and higher diversity than aged donors.

On this clonotype itself: Its antigen is not identified.

V was clipped by 6 bases and J by 3 bases, with 17 bases between them. CDR1 MNHNY and CDR2 SVGAGI come from the germline V gene (reference sequence). The CDR3 has 15 amino acids. This clonotype originated in a man between 18 and 35 years old in good health. Sequencing input: blood. This sequence joins TRBV6-6 and TRBJ1-2; a weak D match, TRBD1 (5 bases). Written as DNA, the CDR3 is TGTGCCAGCAGCCCCTCGTGGGGGTGGGACTATGGCTACACCTTC. Its protein product is CASSPSWGWDYGYTF.